This T cell receptor beta chain was sequenced in a study of tumor and adjacent non-tumor tissue in lung cancer (dated by TCRdb to the late 2010s). General notes on the study: Of the cohort, eleven to twelve patients had adenocarcinoma, 2 had squamous cell carcinoma and 1 had small cell lung cancer. Among the approximately 15 patients, ages ranged from roughly 31 to 85 years, roughly ten were men and 5 were women, and disease was TNM stage I to III. Sequencing produced 100 million to 150 million productive TCRbeta reads in total, an average of approximately 4.2 million reads per sample. Using bulk TCRbeta repertoires from around 15 lung cancer patients, the study set lung tumor tissue side by side with matched distant non-tumor lung tissue. A few dozen paired specimens, one tumor and one normal lung sample per patient, were profiled by TCRbeta CDR3 sequencing.

Worth noting for this clonotype: The antigen this receptor binds is unknown. It is likely a read error, because the conserved phenylalanine at the end of the CDR3 is missing.

Results and caveats for the whole study, not just this receptor: TCR diversity was significantly higher in younger patients, and higher tumor TCR diversity was associated with shorter overall and disease-free survival. In normal lung, the top 100 clones accounted for a significantly larger cumulative share of the repertoire than in tumor tissue. With only about 16 patients in the cohort, the authors noted that larger samples and more detailed clinical data are needed. Significantly higher TCR diversity (inverse Simpson) was observed in tumor tissue than in normal lung tissue (approximately 430 vs 150, P = 0.0075, Mann-Whitney U test). Peripheral blood was not sequenced, so blood TCRbeta repertoires in these lung cancer patients were not examined. The sequencing platform is not named in the methods, and unique molecular identifiers are not mentioned.

The CDR3 is 12 residues long, ends included. The DNA shown is the 36-base CDR3, in frame from base 1. The V and J ends are trimmed by 6 bases and 2 bases, leaving 8 bases between them. As encoded in the germline V gene, CDR1 is SGHDN while CDR2 is FVKESK. Libraries came from multiplex PCR. TCRdb names Illumina HiSeq 2500 as the instrument used. TCRbeta libraries were constructed through three rounds of nested PCR with primers (Table S4) according to protocols modified from ARM-PCR. PCR products of 200-500 bp were gel-excised and purified with the QIAquick gel extraction kit before sequencing. Per the authors' processing: Trimmomatic was used to clean the reads, FLASH merged the cleaned reads into complete CDR3 sequences, and MiTCR assigned the sequences to V(D)J germline segments. Clonal diversity was computed as the inverse Simpson's index with VDJtools. In-frame sequences without a premature stop codon were defined as productive reads. Using fastp trimming at Q25 and MiXCR clonotype assembly, TCRdb reanalyzed the public sequencing data and kept in-frame beta chains. One record per CDR3 amino acid sequence lists the most common genes and DNA. What appears here as the V and J calls and clone size reflects TCRdb's work, not the paper's. The sample table holds about 200,000 distinct CDR3 sequences, of which 70% to 75% were seen once. The ten largest clonotypes hold around 25% of the sample.

Bulk unsorted tissue served as the source for RNA extraction, and RNA quality was assessed using a NanoDrop ND-1000 and an Agilent 2100. All donors had newly diagnosed lung cancer, had not received prior chemotherapy, and were admitted for thoracic surgery in China between August and November 2014. The study excluded patients who had received radiotherapy or chemotherapy before or who had another cancer at the same time. Surgical tissue pieces of 1-2 cm3 were preserved in RNAlater solution and stored at -80 °C until use. The rearrangement joined TRBV14 to TRBJ2-7; the D gene is not confidently resolved. Sequences were obtained from lung tumor tissue. The sequence derives from a man between 60 and 75 years old with non-small cell lung cancer. The DNA sequence follows: TGTGCCAGCAGTCGTATACCCTACGAGCAGTACTTG. It codes for CASSRIPYEQYL.